This entry features one T cell receptor (beta chain) sequence. Its antigen is unknown. No base quality information exists; no much larger clone differs at one position. The method was the immunoSEQ multiplex PCR assay. TCRdb provides this immuneACCESS table in a form limited to in-frame rearrangements. Some clones are lacking; in checked studies, under half of them reflect an unresolved V gene, and why the rest are absent is not known. The table for this sample lists 450,000 to 650,000 clones; about four fifths of them were counted only once. The ten largest clonotypes hold 0.013% of the sample. This sample is drawn from a study of shared T cell receptors in the human thymus (dated by TCRdb to 2020 to 2023). Regarding the study in general: The study examined how self-reactive, shared T-cell receptor alpha chains are generated in the human thymus.

The CDR3 measures 18 amino acids from cysteine to phenylalanine. Solely the CDR3 DNA is kept, with 54 bases framed from the first base. CDR1 and CDR2 (SGHAT, FQNNGV) derive from the germline V gene. V lost 8 bases and J lost 2 bases, and the count of bases not matched to a germline gene is 18. In addition, the sample was reused for a study of human thymus T cells. As described in the second report: In Finland, the donors were immunologically healthy infants who were having open corrective cardiac surgery for congenital heart defects. The thymus tissue came from surgical resects taken out during corrective cardiac surgery. Usage of V and J gene segments appeared to be biased in both the thymic and the peripheral blood repertoires. Highly overlapping thymic TCR repertoires among unrelated individuals were reported in the related research. TCR alpha and beta repertoires from roughly eight infant thymus samples and a few related peripheral blood samples were characterized in the study. Donor ages ranging from 7 to 244 days were recorded, and more than 5 male and a couple of female infants were included in the cohort. After being mechanically released from the tissue, thymocytes were kept at -70 degrees C in pellets of about 8.5-32 million cells. A QIAsymphony instrument was used to extract genomic DNA from frozen cell pellets. TCRB and TCRAD loci were amplified from a standardized quantity of quality-controlled genomic DNA using the immunoSEQ multiplex PCR assay. The amplicons covered the V(D)J region and were long enough to include the CDR3 and to identify the V and J genes. The amplicons were sequenced on an Illumina platform via the commercial immunoSEQ service. Corrections for primer bias and sequencing errors followed previously described methods, while TCRAD and TCRB definitions were based on the IMGT database. Repertoires were analysed with immunoSEQ Analyzer 3.0 and VDJTools, covering basic statistics, V/J segment usage, diversity estimates, rarefaction and pairwise overlap. Diversity was estimated using the Chao1, ChaoE, Efron-Thisted, Shannon and inverse Simpson indices, and was also estimated on datasets down-sampled to the size of the smallest sample. For repertoire overlap, CDR3 nucleotide sequence, V gene and J gene had to match strictly, and clustering was done by Jaccard-based multidimensional scaling. Thymus samples yielded on average about 810,000 unique TCRB clonotypes, compared with some 83,000 from blood samples.

This chain is built from TRBV11-2 and TRBJ2-1, with TRBD2 matching 7 junction bases. Source material: thymocytes. The receptor was derived from a boy less than two years old with a congenital heart defect. Donor details come from another sample of the same person, matched by shared clones. The CDR3 is CASRRVGRTYSPYNEQFF. The DNA sequence reads TGTGCCAGCCGACGCGTCGGGAGGACATACTCACCCTACAATGAGCAGTTCTTC.